A selection of T cell receptor beta chains follows, all from one sample in a study of blood T cell repertoires in COVID-19. TCRdb keeps only in-frame clones here, not all; method: immunoSEQ multiplex PCR. The table has some 400,000 clones, approximately 87% seen once. The sequencing sample was made of PBMCs or T cells enriched from blood (not recorded which). These receptors came from a man younger than 40 who had recovered from COVID-19. Each CDR3 is given with its conserved first and last residue. D genes are given only for firm matches. Only some rows state a clone size, as once, few, many or a class for expanded clones.

j_call,d_call,clone_size,v_call,cdr3_nt,cdr3_aa
TRBJ1-2,.,.,TRBV11-2,TGTGCCAGCAGCTTAGAACAGGGTTATGGCTACACCTTC,CASSLEQGYGYTF
TRBJ1-5,.,.,TRBV6-5,TGTGCCAGCAGTTACGACACTTCGGGGGGCCAGCCCCAGCATTTT,CASSYDTSGGQPQHF
TRBJ1-2,TRBD1,.,TRBV5-6,TGTGCCAGCAGCCCCACCGGGACAGGGAACTATGGCTACACCTTC,CASSPTGTGNYGYTF
TRBJ1-1,TRBD1,once,TRBV2,TGTGCCAGCAGGGACAGGGCGAACACTGAAGCTTTCTTT,CASRDRANTEAFF
TRBJ1-5,TRBD1,.,TRBV18,TGTGCCAGCTCACCTGGGACAGGGGGCGCGCAGCCCCAGCATTTT,CASSPGTGGAQPQHF
TRBJ1-5,.,.,TRBV12-3/TRBV12-4,TGTGCCAGCAGTTTCAGGGGTAATCAGCCCCAGCATTTT,CASSFRGNQPQHF
TRBJ2-7,TRBD1,once,TRBV10-1,TGCGCCAGCAGCCCCGGGACAGGGGGATACGAGCAGTACTTC,CASSPGTGGYEQYF
TRBJ1-2,.,.,TRBV12-3/TRBV12-4,TGTGCCAGCAGTTTCGTTAACTATGGCTACACCTTC,CASSFVNYGYTF
TRBJ1-3,.,.,TRBV5-1,TGCGCCAGCAGCTTGGTGCGCCGGGGTCCCCCTGGAAACACCATATATTTT,CASSLVRRGPPGNTIYF
TRBJ1-2,TRBD1,.,TRBV29-1,TGCAGCGTTCCGGGACAGGAAAATGCTAACTATGGCTACACCTTC,CSVPGQENANYGYTF
TRBJ2-5,.,.,TRBV10-2,TGCGCCAGCAGTGTGGTTGGGGGCTGGGAGACCCAGTACTTC,CASSVVGGWETQYF
TRBJ1-4,TRBD1,.,TRBV9,TGTGCCAGCAGCGTCAACACAGGGGGGAATGAAAAACTGTTTTTT,CASSVNTGGNEKLFF
TRBJ2-3,.,.,TRBV25-1,TGTGCCAGCGGATCTTTTAGGGGCAACACAGATACGCAGTATTTT,CASGSFRGNTDTQYF
TRBJ1-2,TRBD1,.,TRBV7-3,TGTGCCAGCAGCCCGGGGACAGGGGGTTTTGGCTACACCTTC,CASSPGTGGFGYTF
TRBJ2-7,.,once,TRBV6-2/TRBV6-3,TGTGCCAGCAGTTACTCGGACGGGGTTCCTTACGAGCAGTACTTC,CASSYSDGVPYEQYF
TRBJ1-1,.,.,TRBV5-1,TGCGCCAGCAGCACCTCGGGGATGAACACTGAAGCTTTCTTT,CASSTSGMNTEAFF
TRBJ1-1,TRBD1,.,TRBV18,TGTGCCAGCTCAACAGGGGGAAGTGGTGAAGCTTTCTTT,CASSTGGSGEAFF
TRBJ1-5,TRBD1,.,TRBV19,TGTGCCAGTAGTTTTTCCGGGACAGGGACGATTCAGCCCCAGCATTTT,CASSFSGTGTIQPQHF
TRBJ2-7,.,.,TRBV12-3/TRBV12-4,TGTGCCAGCAGTTTTCAGGGAACCTACGAGCAGTACTTC,CASSFQGTYEQYF
TRBJ2-2,.,.,TRBV5-8,TGTGCCAGCAGCCCTAAAAGTCCTCACACCGGGGAGCTGTTTTTT,CASSPKSPHTGELFF
TRBJ1-2,.,.,TRBV2,TGTGCCAGCAGTCCGGACAGCAACTATGGCTACACCTTC,CASSPDSNYGYTF
TRBJ2-2,TRBD2,.,TRBV9,TGTGCCAGCAGCGTCCCCCGCCGACTAGCGGGGTGGACCGGGGAGCTGTTTTTT,CASSVPRRLAGWTGELFF
TRBJ2-2,.,.,TRBV11-3,TGTGCCAGCAGCCGGGATGGGACCGGGGAGCTGTTTTTT,CASSRDGTGELFF
TRBJ1-1,.,.,TRBV6-2/TRBV6-3,TGTGCCAGCAGTTACCGGGGAAGCACTGAAGCTTTCTTT,CASSYRGSTEAFF
TRBJ2-7,.,.,TRBV4-1,TGCGCCAGCAACCAAGGAGGAACAGGTCCCTACGAGCAGTACTTC,CASNQGGTGPYEQYF
TRBJ2-1,.,.,TRBV18,TGTGCCAGCTCACATGCGAGTGAGCAGTTCTTC,CASSHASEQFF
TRBJ2-7,.,.,TRBV6-4,TGTGCCAGCAGTCTGGATGGGGGCCACGAGCAGTACTTC,CASSLDGGHEQYF
TRBJ1-3,.,.,TRBV19,TGTGCCAGTAGTTTAAACAGGGCGAGCTCTGGAAACACCATATATTTT,CASSLNRASSGNTIYF
TRBJ1-1,.,.,TRBV18,TGTGCCAGCTCACCAACGACAGTAAACACTGAAGCTTTCTTT,CASSPTTVNTEAFF
TRBJ1-6,.,.,TRBV2,TGTGCCAGCAGCGCTCCCGGGATGGGTATGTACTCACCCCTCCACTTT,CASSAPGMGMYSPLHF